This paragraph reports one TCR beta chain. Its antigen is unidentified. The source of the sample is a study of PD-1 blockade in classical Hodgkin lymphoma. Study-level findings and limits: A reduction in baseline TCR diversity was reportedly seen in newly diagnosed patients relative to healthy donors. The study found that TCR diversity rose significantly by C4D1 in CD4+ but not CD8+ cells.

The patients all showed relapse after autologous stem cell transplantation, while their brentuximab vedotin exposure varied. The table came from immunoSEQ multiplex PCR; TCRdb's copy has only in-frame clones and leaves some out. The sample has 120,000 to 150,000 clones; 78% are singletons. CDR3 length: 14 residues. Germline V CDR1 and CDR2: SGHRS, YFSETQ. V was trimmed by 3 bases and J by 8 bases, leaving 17 bases between them. The genes are TRBV5-1 and TRBJ2-5; D is undetermined. The clonotype originates from a human donor with classical Hodgkin lymphoma. The source material was peripheral blood mononuclear cells (PBMCs), sampled before the second cycle of nivolumab. This chain's CDR3 is CASSSQPLHDTQYF. The DNA of the CDR3 is TGCGCCAGCAGCTCGCAGCCCTTGCATGACACCCAGTACTTC.